This T cell receptor (beta chain) came from a study of T cells in Graves' hyperthyroidism and ophthalmopathy. The investigators amplified TCR beta CDR3 regions from RNA transcripts. Initially, a first-round RT-PCR of the TCR CDR3 employed the HTBI primer set. TCRdb analysed the multiplex PCR reads with MiXCR anew, one entry per CDR3 protein. In the table there are about 250,000 distinct CDR3 sequences, over 20% of which are singletons. Each ophthalmopathy patient scored at least 3 on the Clinical Activity Score and at least 4 on NOSPECS grade, with duration under 3 months. Exclusion of a patient resulted from uncontrolled infection, other autoimmune disease, pregnancy or lactation. Diagnosis relied on clinical symptoms, serum thyroxine and TRAb, thyroid ultrasound and orbital computed tomography. At least ten counts were recorded for this clonotype. This CDR3 is built from 16 residues. Germline V gives CDR1 MNHNS, CDR2 SASEGT. With V trimmed by 5 bases and J by 2 bases, 12 bases remained unmatched.

The sequenced sample was blood. The clonotype originates from a woman between 40 and 55 years old with Graves' ophthalmopathy. This chain links TRBV6-1 with TRBJ2-7; 7 nucleotides line up with TRBD2. CDR3 bases: TGTGCCAGCAGTACACAGGACGGGACTAATACCTACGAGCAGTACTTC. This sequence encodes CASSTQDGTNTYEQYF.